This TCR beta chain was retrieved from a study of breast tumors, draining lymph nodes, adjacent tissues. Regarding the study as a whole: Compared with lymph nodes, tumors were less diverse; compared with nontumor tissue, more. Luminal-like breast cancer showed significantly greater tumor-nontumor repertoire similarity than basal-like breast cancer did. Most tumor T cells seemingly derive from lymph node, then expand in tumor. Tumor T cell lymph node origin was a supported hypothesis, not proven.

As for this clonotype: Its specificity is not known.

The ends were cut back, 3 bases at V and 7 bases at J, with 10 bases in the middle. This CDR3 has 13 residues. The germline CDR1 and CDR2 sequences are SGHRS and YFSETQ. TCRdb used MiXCR to reprocess the multiplex PCR reads, holding one entry per CDR3 protein. The sample lists about 63,000 distinct CDR3 sequences, around three fifths occurring once. This TCR came from a female donor with breast cancer. Some clones in this sample may be carry-over from other donors' samples. The sequencing input was breast tumor tissue. The chain carries TRBV5-1 and TRBJ2-2; unclear D gene. CDR3 coding DNA: TGCGCCAGCAGCTCCACGGACGGCGGGGAGCTGTTTTTT. Translating it yields CASSSTDGGELFF.